This T cell receptor (beta chain) was captured by sequencing in a study of T-cell reconstitution after alpha-beta-depleted transplantation in children. Findings of the study overall: The origin of high day-60 TCRbeta diversity in some patients lay in surviving recipient T cells and thymic progenitors. T-cell counts and diversity at one year post-transplant came mainly from newly produced T cells.

As it was prepared, the TCRbeta library received unique molecular identifiers. TCRdb independently ran MiXCR on the PCR reads; one entry per CDR3 protein. The sample shows 350,000 to 500,000 distinct CDR3 sequences, about 40% of them seen only once. The CDR3 is 15 amino acids. The J segment lost 0 bases and the V segment lost 4 bases, leaving 6 bases of the junction unmatched. Germline values: CDR1 SQVTM, CDR2 ANQGSEA. Concerning this clonotype itself: The antigen remains undetermined.

The genes are TRBV29-1 and TRBJ2-3; 8 positions agree with TRBD2. Sequencing was performed on PBMCs, taken before TCRalphabeta/CD19-depleted stem cell transplant. The origin of this receptor is a girl aged 2-10 years with aplastic anemia, due to receive a stem cell transplant. The CDR3 region has the DNA TGCAGCGTTGGCAAAACTAGCGGCAGCACAGATACGCAGTATTTT. Translation gives CSVGKTSGSTDTQYF.